This T cell receptor (beta chain) was found in a study of shared clonotypes between healthy human individuals. Method: immunoSEQ multiplex PCR; TCRdb's copy keeps in-frame clones and lacks some. The sample contains 2 million to 2.5 million clones, approximately 93% of which appear only once. Details on this clone: Other DNA variants within this sample encode the same CDR3.

Sequenced: naive CD4+ T cells from PBMCs. Regarding subset: CD45RA+ positively selected. The TCR was taken from a man younger than 35 in good health. Some clones in this sample may be carry-over from other donors' samples.

CDR3 DNA sequence: TGCGCCAGCAGCCAAGATCCCGCAGGGGGCGCCTACAATGAGCAGTTCTTC. Translated: CASSQDPAGGAYNEQFF. This rearrangement joins TRBV4-3 to TRBJ2-1; 8 bases match TRBD1. Germline loops: CDR1 LGHNA, CDR2 YSLEER. The CDR3 sequence is 17 residues long. V gave up 0 bases and J gave up 2 bases; unmatched junction bases: 6.